One and the same sample provided the 12 T cell receptor beta chains below, sequenced in a study of spatial heterogeneity in lung cancer. Study-wide points: Tracking of tumor mutation counts was seen in expanded intratumoral alpha and beta TCR counts.

Sample time point: sample taken at primary tumor resection. TCRdb re-called the 5' RACE reads through MiXCR, storing one row per CDR3 protein. The sample shows under 850 distinct CDR3 sequences, around 6.9% of them seen only once. No antigen is known for these receptors. The sample consisted of lung tumor tissue, taken at surgery. Receptors originate from a female donor with early-stage non-small cell lung cancer.

This clonotype has a handful of counts. The chain employs TRBV7-2 and TRBJ2-3; no firm D call. V dropped 5 bases and J dropped 1 base, with 7 bases sitting between them. From germline, CDR1 is SGHTA and CDR2 FQGNSA. This CDR3 spans 13 amino acids. CDR3 in amino acids: CASSLKGTDTQYF. The CDR3 nucleotides read TGTGCCAGCAGCCTAAAGGGCACAGATACGCAGTATTTT.

By frequency in the sample, this clonotype is large. The chain recombines TRBV5-1 with TRBJ1-1; D is undetermined. This CDR3 region has 12 residues. V lost 2 bases, J lost 2 bases, and 4 bases lay in between. From germline, CDR1 is SGHRS and CDR2 YFSETQ. CDR3 residues: CASSLTNTEAFF. Here the CDR3 DNA reads TGCGCCAGCAGCTTAACAAACACTGAAGCTTTCTTT.

This clonotype is termed large. The gene calls are TRBV20-1 and TRBJ2-2; no reliable D call. Trimming stripped 0 bases from V and 1 base from J, with 6 bases between. CDR3 size: 14 residues. The germline CDR1 and CDR2 sequences are DFQATT and SNEGSKA (reference sequence). CDR3 region: CSARDFQNTGELFF. The DNA for the CDR3 is TGCAGTGCTAGAGATTTCCAGAACACCGGGGAGCTGTTTTTT.

By its share, this clonotype is medium-sized. This chain links TRBV20-1 with TRBJ1-4; 8 bases align to TRBD1. The J segment lost 7 bases and the V segment lost 3 bases, leaving 7 bases of the junction unmatched. The CDR3 is 14 residues long. Germline-derived CDR1 and CDR2 are DFQATT and SNEGSKA (reference sequence). CDR3 nucleotide sequence: TGCAGTGCTAGGAAGACAGGGGAGGGTGAAAAACTGTTTTTT. Protein: CSARKTGEGEKLFF.

By proportion, this clonotype is medium-sized. V is TRBV15 and J is TRBJ2-1, with 14 bases fitting TRBD2. CDR3 length: 19 amino acids. Trimming at V came to 0 bases and at J to 4 bases, leaving 8 bases not matched to a gene. In germline, CDR1 is LNHNV, CDR2 YYDKDF (reference sequence). The CDR3 is CATSRESPGLAGEYNEQFF. In DNA form, the CDR3 reads TGTGCCACCAGCAGAGAGAGTCCGGGACTAGCGGGAGAGTACAATGAGCAGTTCTTC.

This clonotype was seen many times. V is TRBV19 and J is TRBJ2-1, with TRBD1 matching 9 bases. The CDR3 runs to 16 residues. J was trimmed by 7 bases and V by 4 bases; bases with no gene match: 11. CDR1 and CDR2 from the germline V gene are LNHDA and SQIVND (reference sequence). As DNA, the CDR3 is TGTGCCAGTAGTACCCCGGGACAGGGCACTTCGAATGAGCAGTTCTTC. This sequence encodes CASSTPGQGTSNEQFF.

This clonotype is deemed medium-sized (0.01 to 0.1%). The chain recombines TRBV20-1 with TRBJ1-2; D unclear. The CDR3 has 14 amino acids. Germline V lookup: CDR1 DFQATT, CDR2 SNEGSKA (reference sequence). Trimming left V 0 bases short and J 8 bases short, with 16 bases between. CDR3 sequence reads: CSARDHGSSGGYTF. The CDR3 nucleotides read TGCAGTGCTAGAGATCACGGTTCTTCAGGCGGCTACACCTTC.

Judged by abundance, this clonotype is large (0.1 to 1%). This rearrangement joins TRBV7-2 to TRBJ2-5; maybe TRBD2 (6 bases). V dropped 1 base and J dropped 3 bases, with 6 bases sitting between them. The CDR3 has 13 residues. Germline V lookup: CDR1 SGHTA, CDR2 FQGNSA. CDR3: CASSLGGKETQYF. CDR3 nucleotide sequence: TGTGCCAGCAGCTTAGGCGGGAAAGAGACCCAGTACTTC.

This clonotype was seen a handful of times. The chain employs TRBV6-4 and TRBJ2-2, with a possible D match to TRBD1 (6 bases). Germline-derived CDR1 and CDR2 are MRHNA and SNTAGT. The ends were cut back, 2 bases at V and 1 base at J, with 11 bases in the middle. The CDR3 sequence is 16 residues long. CDR3 coding DNA: TGTGCCAGCAGTGACGAGGGGACACTGAACACCGGGGAGCTGTTTTTT. It is translated as CASSDEGTLNTGELFF.

This clonotype is labeled medium-sized. V is TRBV24-1 and J is TRBJ2-3; D ambiguous. The CDR3 runs to 13 residues. Per the germline V gene, CDR1 is KGHDR and CDR2 is SFDVKD. Trimming took off 2 bases at V and 1 base at J, with 3 bases between the two ends. CDR3 coding DNA: TGTGCCACCAGTGATTATGGCACAGATACGCAGTATTTT. This translates into CATSDYGTDTQYF.

By frequency in the sample, this clonotype is large (0.1 to 1%). V usage is TRBV29-1 and J usage is TRBJ1-2, with a possible D match to TRBD1 (6 bases). Germline V lookup: CDR1 SQVTM, CDR2 ANQGSEA. The CDR3 runs to 10 residues. Trimming took 5 bases from V and 6 from J, leaving 7 bases between them. The CDR3 loop is CSVYRDGYTF. The DNA for the CDR3 is TGCAGCGTTTACAGGGATGGCTACACCTTC.

This clonotype is judged medium-sized (0.01 to 0.1%). The chain links TRBV29-1 to TRBJ2-3; D is uncertain. V was shortened by 3 bases and J by 2 bases, with 0 bases between the two germline ends. The CDR3 totals 10 residues. CDR1 is SQVTM and CDR2 is ANQGSEA in the germline V gene. The CDR3 nucleotides read TGCAGCGTTGACACAGATACGCAGTATTTT. As protein: CSVDTDTQYF.